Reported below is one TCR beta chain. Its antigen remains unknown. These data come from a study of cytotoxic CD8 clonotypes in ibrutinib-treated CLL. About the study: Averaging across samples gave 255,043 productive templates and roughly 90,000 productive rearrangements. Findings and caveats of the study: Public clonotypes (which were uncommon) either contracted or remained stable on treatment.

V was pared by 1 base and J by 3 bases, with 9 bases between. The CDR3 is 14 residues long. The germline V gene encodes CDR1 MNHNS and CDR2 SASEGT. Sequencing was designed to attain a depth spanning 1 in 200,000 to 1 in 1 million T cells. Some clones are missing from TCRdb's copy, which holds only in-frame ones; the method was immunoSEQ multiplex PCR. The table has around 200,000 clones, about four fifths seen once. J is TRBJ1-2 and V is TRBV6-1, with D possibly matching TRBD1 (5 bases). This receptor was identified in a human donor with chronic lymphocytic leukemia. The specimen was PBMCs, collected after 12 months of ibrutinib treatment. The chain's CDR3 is CASSEVAGHYGYTF. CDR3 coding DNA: TGTGCCAGCAGTGAAGTAGCAGGGCACTATGGCTACACCTTC.